One and the same sample provided the 18 T cell receptor beta chains below, sequenced in a study of T cell responses to AZD1222 COVID-19 vaccine. Measured with immunoSEQ multiplex PCR; TCRdb has only the in-frame clones, and not every one. The sample carries more than 110,000 clones, approximately 90% recorded once. The sequenced sample was peripheral blood, obtained 28 days after the second AZD1222 dose. The receptors come from an adult who received the AZD1222 COVID-19 vaccine.

The J gene is TRBJ1-6, the V gene TRBV6-4; weak D call: TRBD1 (5 bases). The CDR3 is 16 residues long. The V gene lost 6 bases and the J gene lost 10 bases, with 22 bases spanning the gap. Germline V gene lookup returns CDR1 MRHNA and CDR2 SNTAGT. The DNA for the CDR3 is TGTGCCAGCAGCGAACAGCCCGGGACGGCGGGCTCACCCCTCCACTTT. It codes for CASSEQPGTAGSPLHF.

This chain joins TRBV6-2 or TRBV6-3 and TRBJ2-3, with TRBD2 identical over 7 bases. CDR1 and CDR2 (germline): MNHEY, SVGEGT. The CDR3 contains 18 residues. The junction had 13 bases not matched to a gene; V was cut back by 0 bases and J by 4 bases. CDR3 bases: TGTGCCAGCAGTTACTCCCGATTTCGGGGAGGGCCCGCAGATACGCAGTATTTT. This encodes CASSYSRFRGGPADTQYF.

The genes are TRBV5-5 and TRBJ1-2; 10 nucleotides line up with TRBD1. V was clipped by 4 bases and J by 8 bases; unmatched bases: 5. The CDR3 sequence is 13 residues long. In germline, CDR1 is SGHKS, CDR2 YYEKEE (reference sequence). The CDR3 protein is CASSDRGLLGYTF. The CDR3, as DNA: TGTGCCAGCAGCGACAGGGGGCTATTAGGCTACACCTTC. Looking up the rest from reference TRBV5-5 and TRBJ1-2 gives the full variable domain: DAGVTQSPTHLIKTRGQQVTLRCSPISGHKSVSWYQQVLGQGPQFIFQYYEKEERGRGNFPDRFSARQFPNYSSELNVNALLLGDSALYLCASSDRGLLGYTFGSGTRLTVV.

This clone was recorded once. The genes are TRBV6-5 and TRBJ1-2, with TRBD1 identical over 7 bases. The CDR3 runs to 11 residues. Per the germline V gene, CDR1 is MNHEY and CDR2 is SVGAGI. V dropped 10 bases and J dropped 8; count of bases not matched to a gene: 7. The CDR3 sequence: CATQGGGGYTF. Here the CDR3 DNA reads TGTGCCACTCAGGGGGGAGGAGGCTACACCTTC.

V and J are TRBV5-4 and TRBJ2-5; a possible D gene is TRBD1 (5 bases). In germline, CDR1 is SGHNT, CDR2 YYREEE (reference sequence). V was trimmed by 4 bases and J by 3 bases, leaving 13 bases between them. The length of the CDR3 is 14 residues. CDR3 in amino acids: CASSTQGIEETQYF. CDR3 bases: TGTGCCAGCAGCACCCAGGGTATTGAAGAGACCCAGTACTTC.

A few counts support this clone. The chain joins TRBV28 to TRBJ2-1; D unclear. Germline CDR1 MDHEN, CDR2 SYDVKM. The CDR3 consists of 15 residues. V lost 5 bases to trimming and J lost 2 bases, with 13 bases between them. The CDR3 region has the DNA TGTGCCAGCAGTAGCCTCCGGCCGGCCTACAATGAGCAGTTCTTC. Translated, it gives CASSSLRPAYNEQFF.

V and J are TRBV5-4 and TRBJ2-1; 7 positions match TRBD1. Per germline, CDR1 SGHNT and CDR2 YYREEE (reference sequence). The CDR3 consists of 14 residues. V shed 1 base, J shed 5 bases, and the junction held 3 bases outside the gene matches. Here the CDR3 reads CASSLRTGDNEQFF. The CDR3 DNA reads as TGTGCCAGCAGCTTGCGAACAGGGGACAATGAGCAGTTCTTC.

This clone was detected only once. V gene TRBV18 combines with J gene TRBJ1-1, with D unclear. Germline CDR1 KGHSH, CDR2 LQKENI. Trimming stripped 3 bases from V and 1 base from J, with 3 bases between. This CDR3 contains 12 residues. The CDR3, as DNA: TGTGCCAGCTCACCGCAGAACACTGAAGCTTTCTTT. It encodes CASSPQNTEAFF. Full variable domain (outside the CDR3, taken from reference TRBV18 and TRBJ1-1): NAGVMQNPRHLVRRRGQEARLRCSPMKGHSHVYWYRQLPEEGLKFMVYLQKENIIDESGMPKERFSAEFPKEGPSILRIQQVVRGDSAAYFCASSPQNTEAFFGQGTRLTVV.

V usage is TRBV7-2 and J usage is TRBJ1-3; 10 bases map to TRBD1. The CDR3 covers 17 residues. CDR1 is SGHTA and CDR2 is FQGNSA in the germline V gene. With V trimmed by 5 bases and J by 4 bases, 11 bases remained unmatched. CDR3: CASSPGAGTGVGNTIYF. In DNA, the CDR3 is TGTGCCAGCAGCCCCGGGGCGGGGACAGGGGTCGGAAACACCATATATTTT.

This clone was seen a single time. The V and J genes are TRBV19 and TRBJ2-3, with a tentative D call TRBD2 (6 bases). Germline V lookup: CDR1 LNHDA, CDR2 SQIVND (reference sequence). V gave up 5 bases and J gave up 4 bases, with 13 bases separating them. This CDR3 is 14 amino acids long. CDR3 nucleotide sequence: TGTGCCAGTAGTGCCTCGGGACTTTCAGATACGCAGTATTTT. Its translation is CASSASGLSDTQYF.

The genes are TRBV7-3 and TRBJ2-7; TRBD1 matches at 10 bases. Trimming at V came to 4 bases and at J to 4 bases, leaving 7 bases not matched to a gene. This CDR3 has 15 amino acids. The germline gives CDR1 SGHTA, CDR2 FQGTGA. CDR3 DNA sequence: TGTGCCAGCAGCTCGCCCGGGACAGGGGTTTACGAGCAGTACTTC. Residues: CASSSPGTGVYEQYF.

The V and J genes are TRBV11-2 and TRBJ2-7; D unclear. The CDR3 totals 14 residues. The V end was cut by 0 bases, the J end by 2 bases, with 8 bases between. CDR1 and CDR2 from the germline V gene are SGHAT and FQNNGV. This chain's CDR3 is CASSLDPGTYEQYF. In DNA, the CDR3 is TGTGCCAGCAGCTTAGATCCTGGGACCTACGAGCAGTACTTC. Combining the CDR3 with reference TRBV11-2 and TRBJ2-7 gives the whole variable domain EAGVAQSPRYKIIEKRQSVAFWCNPISGHATLYWYQQILGQGPKLLIQFQNNGVVDDSQLPKDRFSAERLKGVDSTLKIQPAKLEDSAVYLCASSLDPGTYEQYFGPGTRLTVT.

The rearrangement joins TRBV7-9 to TRBJ2-7; D remains ambiguous. Trimming left V 1 base short and J 6 bases short, with 16 bases between. The CDR3 spans 15 residues. Germline CDR1 and CDR2: SEHNR and FQNEAQ (reference sequence). CDR3 DNA: TGTGCCAGCAGCTTAGACGGCGGCGAGGCTCCCGAGCAGTACTTC. Translation gives CASSLDGGEAPEQYF.

The chain employs TRBV27 and TRBJ1-1; D gene unclear. CDR1 is MNHEY and CDR2 is SMNVEV in the germline V gene (reference sequence). The V gene lost 0 bases and the J gene lost 5 bases, with 7 bases spanning the gap. The CDR3 extends over 13 amino acids. CDR3 residues: CASSLSGRTEAFF. As DNA, the CDR3 is TGTGCCAGCAGTTTATCTGGGAGGACTGAAGCTTTCTTT.

The V and J genes are TRBV4-3 and TRBJ1-1, with 8 bases matching TRBD1. This CDR3 spans 16 amino acids. Per the germline V gene, CDR1 is LGHNA and CDR2 is YSLEER. J was trimmed by 1 base and V by 0 bases; bases with no gene match: 4. This CDR3 is CASSQDPGTGNTEAFF. Written as DNA, the CDR3 is TGCGCCAGCAGCCAAGACCCCGGGACAGGGAACACTGAAGCTTTCTTT.

The V call is TRBV6-2 or TRBV6-3, the J call TRBJ1-2, with D unresolved. There are 15 residues in the CDR3. CDR1 and CDR2 (germline): MNHEY, SVGEGT. V gave up 2 bases and J gave up 2 bases, with 12 bases separating them. This CDR3 is CASSYGSDWNYGYTF. CDR3 coding DNA: TGTGCCAGCAGTTACGGGTCAGACTGGAACTATGGCTACACCTTC.

The CDR3 spells CASSIVPGELFF. The CDR3 coding sequence is TGTGCCAGCAGCATAGTACCCGGGGAGCTGTTTTTT. This chain uses TRBV11-3 with TRBJ2-2; D unclear. This CDR3 spans 12 amino acids. The V gene lost 5 bases and the J gene lost 6 bases, with 7 bases spanning the gap. The germline V gene has CDR1 SGHNT and CDR2 YENEEA.

For the CDR3, the DNA is TGTGCCAGTAGTATACAGGGGGCAGGGCAGCCCCAGCATTTT. Translated, it gives CASSIQGAGQPQHF. The V gene is TRBV19, the J gene TRBJ1-5; 8 nucleotides line up with TRBD1. Per germline, CDR1 LNHDA and CDR2 SQIVND (reference sequence). CDR3 length: 14 amino acids. The V gene end was trimmed by 2 bases and the J gene end by 7 bases; junction bases not matched to a gene: 4.